The 28 T cell receptor beta chains below all came from one sample that was sequenced in a study of patients and donors after allogeneic stem cell transplantation. From the RT-PCR reads, TCRdb called clonotypes with MiXCR, one entry per CDR3 protein. The table records 190,000 or so distinct CDR3 sequences, around 40% of them present only once. Sequenced sample: blood, either unsorted or a sorted T cell fraction (not recorded which). The receptor source for this set is a human donor who was either an allogeneic HSCT recipient or a stem cell or donor lymphocyte infusion donor (not recorded which). It is not recorded whose cells these are; they may come from a transplant donor.

V is TRBV5-1 and J is TRBJ1-4; no clear D gene. This CDR3 has 9 residues. Trimming took 5 bases from V and 8 from J, leaving 1 base between them. Germline CDR1 SGHRS, CDR2 YFSETQ. In DNA, the CDR3 is TGCGCCAGCAGGGAAAAACTGTTTTTT. Translating gives CASREKLFF.

This clonotype was observed a few times. The chain uses TRBV4-3 and TRBJ1-1; 9 bases agree with TRBD1. Germline CDR1 LGHNA, CDR2 YSLEER. This CDR3 has 16 amino acids. J gave up 3 bases and V 2 bases, and 7 bases lay outside the gene matches. The CDR3 nucleotides read TGCGCCAGCAGCCAATACTACAGGGGGCTGGACACTGAAGCTTTCTTT. Translating gives CASSQYYRGLDTEAFF.

This clonotype was seen a few times. The rearrangement links TRBV6-1 to TRBJ1-2; D perhaps matches TRBD1 (6 bases). This CDR3 is 14 amino acids long. Germline loops: CDR1 MNHNS, CDR2 SASEGT. V lost 5 bases, J lost 2 bases, and 12 bases lay in between. The CDR3 bases are TGTGCCAGCAGTTTAGGACAGACAAACTATGGCTACACCTTC. It translates to CASSLGQTNYGYTF.

The chain combines TRBV6-6 with TRBJ2-2; D ambiguous. V shed 8 bases and J shed 6 bases, with 22 bases lying between them. This CDR3 spans 16 amino acids. Germline CDR1 and CDR2: MNHNY and SVGAGI (reference sequence). CDR3 bases: TGTGCCAGCCGTTTTCCGGGCCCTACTTTGCCCGGGGAGCTGTTTTTT. As protein: CASRFPGPTLPGELFF.

The rearrangement links TRBV20-1 to TRBJ2-6; a weak D match, TRBD1 (6 bases). Trimming took off 1 base at V and 0 bases at J, with 7 bases between the two ends. The CDR3 has 15 residues. Germline V gene sequence: CDR1 DFQATT, CDR2 SNEGSKA (reference sequence). The CDR3 DNA is TGCAGTGCTAGAGTAGGGGGCTCTGGGGCCAACGTCCTGACTTTC. It yields the protein CSARVGGSGANVLTF.

In its sample, this clonotype was seen a few times. This chain links TRBV7-8 with TRBJ2-2; 7 bases are a match to TRBD1. With V trimmed by 1 base and J by 3 bases, 2 bases remained unmatched. This CDR3 is built from 15 residues. Germline V gene sequence: CDR1 SGHVS, CDR2 FQNEAQ. CDR3 sequence reads: CASSLGQGDTGELFF. DNA for the CDR3: TGTGCCAGCAGCTTAGGCCAGGGGGACACCGGGGAGCTGTTTTTT.

This clonotype was seen only a few times. This chain uses TRBV5-1 with TRBJ1-2, with D maybe TRBD1 (5 bases). The germline CDR1 and CDR2 sequences are SGHRS and YFSETQ. This CDR3 has 14 amino acids. The V end lost 2 bases, the J end lost 2 bases, and 10 bases lay between the germline ends. DNA for the CDR3: TGCGCCAGCAGCTTTGGCGGGACCAACTATGGCTACACCTTC. This translates into CASSFGGTNYGYTF.

This clonotype has just a few counts. This chain connects TRBV25-1 to TRBJ1-2; a weak D match, TRBD1 (5 bases). Germline V gene data show CDR1 as MGHDK and CDR2 as SYGVNS. The CDR3 is 14 residues long. Trimming pared 7 bases from V and 1 base from J, leaving 13 bases between. The CDR3 spells CASTMGGDNYGYTF. The CDR3 coding sequence is TGTGCCAGCACCATGGGAGGGGATAACTATGGCTACACCTTC.

The rearrangement links TRBV24-1 to TRBJ1-5; D remains ambiguous. Germline V gene lookup returns CDR1 KGHDR and CDR2 SFDVKD. The V and J ends lost 0 bases and 3 bases respectively, with 5 bases between them. The CDR3 has 14 amino acids. The CDR3 is CATSDLGINQPQHF. In nucleotides, the CDR3 is TGTGCCACCAGTGATTTGGGAATCAATCAGCCCCAGCATTTT.

The chain combines TRBV12-3 or TRBV12-4 with TRBJ1-1; tentatively, D is TRBD1 (5 bases). The CDR3 is made up of 16 amino acids. Trimming took 1 base from V and 3 from J, leaving 15 bases between them. The CDR3 is CASSLEGEGPDTEAFF. For the CDR3, the DNA is TGTGCCAGCAGTTTAGAAGGGGAGGGCCCCGACACTGAAGCTTTCTTT.

The chain carries TRBV28 and TRBJ1-4; D call uncertain. The CDR3 length is 16 residues. The germline CDR1 and CDR2 sequences are MDHEN and SYDVKM. V gave up 4 bases and J gave up 0 bases, with 12 bases separating them. The CDR3 sequence: CASSSPLGATNEKLFF. CDR3 nucleotides: TGTGCCAGCAGTTCCCCGTTGGGTGCAACTAATGAAAAACTGTTTTTT.

The V call is TRBV20-1, the J call TRBJ2-1, with D perhaps given as TRBD1 or TRBD2 (5 bases each). Germline-derived CDR1 and CDR2 are DFQATT and SNEGSKA (reference sequence). The CDR3 runs to 16 residues. V dropped 6 bases and J dropped 7 bases, with 25 bases sitting between them. The CDR3 loop reads CSAVTHGAYTGNEQFF. The CDR3 DNA reads as TGCAGTGCCGTCACCCACGGGGCCTACACAGGAAATGAGCAGTTCTTC.

This sequence joins TRBV7-9 and TRBJ2-5; TRBD2 is a possible D gene (5 bases). This CDR3 comprises 13 residues. Germline assignment: CDR1 SEHNR and CDR2 FQNEAQ (reference sequence). With 10 bases removed from V and 2 bases from J, the gap between germline ends came to 14 bases. CDR3: CAITSVGQETQYF. The CDR3 region has the DNA TGTGCCATCACTAGTGTGGGGCAAGAGACCCAGTACTTC.

This clonotype was seen only a few times. The gene calls are TRBV12-3 or TRBV12-4 and TRBJ1-6, with D unclear. The CDR3 loop spans 12 amino acids. Trimming took off 3 bases at V and 8 bases at J, with 5 bases between the two ends. The CDR3 coding sequence is TGTGCCAGCAGTTTTTCTGATTCACCCCTCCACTTT. Its translation: CASSFSDSPLHF.

The rearrangement links TRBV12-3 or TRBV12-4 to TRBJ1-2; TRBD1 aligns across 8 bases. The CDR3 has 15 residues. The V gene end was trimmed by 5 bases and the J gene end by 9 bases; junction bases not matched to a gene: 14. CDR3 bases: TGTGCCAGCAGTGACTCCGGGACAGGACATGGGCGCTACACCTTC. This sequence encodes CASSDSGTGHGRYTF.

The chain recombines TRBV5-4 with TRBJ2-2, with D hard to call. The V end was cut by 4 bases, the J end by 6 bases, with 7 bases between. This CDR3 is built from 12 residues. Germline V gene lookup returns CDR1 SGHNT and CDR2 YYREEE (reference sequence). CDR3: CASSPISGELFF. CDR3 sequence (DNA): TGTGCCAGCAGCCCTATTTCCGGGGAGCTGTTTTTT.

This clonotype was seen only a few times. The rearrangement uses TRBV5-5 and TRBJ2-7; the D is unclear. Germline-derived CDR1 and CDR2 are SGHKS and YYEKEE (reference sequence). The CDR3 totals 15 residues. V dropped 0 bases and J dropped 2 bases, with 12 bases sitting between them. CDR3: CASSLEPYVAYEQYF. The CDR3 coding sequence is TGTGCCAGCAGCTTGGAACCTTACGTGGCCTACGAGCAGTACTTC.

J is TRBJ2-5 and V is TRBV24-1; TRBD1 agrees at 8 bases. V was pared by 3 bases and J by 3 bases, with 11 bases of the junction left unmatched. The CDR3 is 17 amino acids. The germline gives CDR1 KGHDR, CDR2 SFDVKD. The CDR3 is CATSDQLHDRGKETQYF. In DNA, the CDR3 is TGTGCCACCAGTGATCAATTGCACGACAGGGGAAAAGAGACCCAGTACTTC.

CDR3 nucleotides: TGTGCCAGCAGCCAAGTCACTAGGGGGCCGGGAGCTTTCTTT. It yields the protein CASSQVTRGPGAFF. The chain recombines TRBV3-1 with TRBJ1-1; 7 bases line up with TRBD1. The CDR3 consists of 14 residues. V gave up 1 base and J gave up 10 bases; unmatched junction bases: 9. Germline loops: CDR1 LGHDT, CDR2 YNNKEL (reference sequence).

V usage is TRBV12-3 or TRBV12-4 and J usage is TRBJ2-5; 8 bases are a match to TRBD2. The junction had 4 bases not matched to a gene; V was cut back by 5 bases and J by 2 bases. The CDR3 loop spans 14 amino acids. CDR3 nucleotides: TGTGCCAGCAGTAACGGGGGGGTACAAGAGACCCAGTACTTC. It yields the protein CASSNGGVQETQYF.

This chain uses TRBV10-3 with TRBJ2-7; the D is unclear. The length of the CDR3 is 16 residues. V was pared by 0 bases and J by 6 bases, with 18 bases between. The germline CDR1 and CDR2 sequences are ENHRY and SYGVKD. CDR3 sequence reads: CAISESSRTPLLEQYF. CDR3 nucleotide sequence: TGTGCCATCAGTGAGTCGAGCAGGACCCCCCTCCTCGAGCAGTACTTC.

The V and J genes are TRBV3-1 and TRBJ1-2; perhaps TRBD1 as D (6 bases). Germline-derived CDR1 and CDR2 are LGHDT and YNNKEL (reference sequence). The CDR3 has 14 residues. Between the trimmed V and J ends, which lost 6 bases and 2 bases, there was a span of 13 bases. CDR3 protein: CASSRRGSNYGYTF. In nucleotides, the CDR3 is TGTGCCAGCAGTCGCAGGGGTTCAAACTATGGCTACACCTTC.

The chain carries TRBV5-1 and TRBJ2-2, with D unresolved. The CDR3 sequence is 16 residues long. V lost 0 bases and J lost 0, with 9 bases in between. Germline V gene sequence: CDR1 SGHRS, CDR2 YFSETQ. CDR3 protein: CASSLGLIANTGELFF. CDR3 DNA sequence: TGCGCCAGCAGCTTGGGGCTGATCGCGAACACCGGGGAGCTGTTTTTT.

V is TRBV9 and J is TRBJ1-2; D gene unclear. This CDR3 has 15 residues. The V gene's germline CDR1 is SGDLS and CDR2 YYNGEE. The germline V and J ends were trimmed by 4 bases and 4 bases, with 17 bases remaining between them. DNA of the CDR3: TGTGCCAGCAGCCGTGAGTGGCGATGGAGCTATGGCTACACCTTC. It yields the protein CASSREWRWSYGYTF.

J is TRBJ2-6 and V is TRBV5-5; D might be TRBD1 (6 bases). The CDR3 loop spans 16 amino acids. The germline CDR1 and CDR2 sequences are SGHKS and YYEKEE (reference sequence). Trimming shortened V by 0 bases and J by 0 bases, and 7 bases separated the two germline ends. For the CDR3, the DNA is TGTGCCAGCAGCTTGGTGGACAGCTCTGGGGCCAACGTCCTGACTTTC. Residues: CASSLVDSSGANVLTF.

This chain joins TRBV7-2 and TRBJ1-1, with no clear D. This CDR3 is 11 amino acids long. CDR1 is SGHTA, CDR2 FQGNSA, per germline. V lost 7 bases, J lost 2 bases, and 5 bases lay in between. For the CDR3, the DNA is TGTGCCAGCAATTCAAACACTGAAGCTTTCTTT. Protein product: CASNSNTEAFF.

This sequence joins TRBV20-1 and TRBJ1-1, with D maybe TRBD1 (5 bases). This CDR3 region has 15 residues. Germline loops: CDR1 DFQATT, CDR2 SNEGSKA (reference sequence). V lost 0 bases and J lost 0, with 11 bases in between. CDR3 coding DNA: TGCAGTGCTAGAGATTACGAGGGGCTGAACACTGAAGCTTTCTTT. Translated: CSARDYEGLNTEAFF.

The gene calls are TRBV6-2 or TRBV6-3 and TRBJ1-1, with D tentatively TRBD1 (6 bases). V was cut by 4 bases and J by 7 bases, with 10 bases left in between. From germline, CDR1 is MNHEY and CDR2 SVGEGT. The CDR3 totals 12 residues. This CDR3 reads CASSSYRVEAFF. For the CDR3, the DNA is TGTGCCAGCAGTTCCTACAGGGTTGAAGCTTTCTTT.